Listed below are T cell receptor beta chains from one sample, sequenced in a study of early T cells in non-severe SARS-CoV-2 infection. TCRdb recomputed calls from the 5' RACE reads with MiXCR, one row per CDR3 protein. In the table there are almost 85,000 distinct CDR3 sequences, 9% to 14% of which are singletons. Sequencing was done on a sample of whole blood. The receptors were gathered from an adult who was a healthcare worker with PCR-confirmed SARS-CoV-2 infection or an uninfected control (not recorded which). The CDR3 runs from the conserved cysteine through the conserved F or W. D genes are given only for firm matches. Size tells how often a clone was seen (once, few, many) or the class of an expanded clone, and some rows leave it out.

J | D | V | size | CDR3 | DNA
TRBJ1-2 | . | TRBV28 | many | CASSLGIGEVGYTF | TGTGCCAGCAGTTTGGGGATCGGAGAGGTTGGCTACACCTTC
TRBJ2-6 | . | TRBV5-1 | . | CASSLRSSSGANVLTF | TGCGCCAGCAGCTTGCGTTCGAGCTCTGGGGCCAACGTCCTGACTTTC
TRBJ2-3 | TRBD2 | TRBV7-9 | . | CASSPSSGSSDTQYF | TGTGCCAGCAGCCCGTCTAGCGGGAGCTCAGATACGCAGTATTTT
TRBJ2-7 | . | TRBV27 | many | CASSPNRGTPAQQYF | TGTGCCAGCAGCCCCAATCGGGGAACTCCGGCTCAGCAGTACTTC
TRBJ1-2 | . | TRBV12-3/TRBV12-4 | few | CASNPASQTGYTF | TGTGCCAGCAACCCCGCGAGTCAGACTGGCTACACCTTC
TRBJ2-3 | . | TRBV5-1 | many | CASSPNRQRDTQYF | TGCGCCAGCAGCCCCAACAGACAGCGGGATACGCAGTATTTT
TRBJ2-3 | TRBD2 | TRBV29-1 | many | CSFSPQIPGLAGDTQYF | TGCAGCTTCTCTCCTCAAATTCCTGGACTAGCGGGCGATACGCAGTATTTT
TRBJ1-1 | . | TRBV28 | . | CASSSLANRRNTEAFF | TGTGCCAGCAGTTCCCTAGCCAACAGGCGGAACACTGAAGCTTTCTTT
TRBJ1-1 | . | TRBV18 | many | CASSPQGGGTEAFF | TGTGCCAGCTCACCACAGGGGGGGGGCACTGAAGCTTTCTTT
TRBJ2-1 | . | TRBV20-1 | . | CSARVPTGLNEQFF | TGCAGTGCTAGAGTTCCAACAGGCCTAAATGAGCAGTTCTTC
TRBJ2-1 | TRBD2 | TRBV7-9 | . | CAIGTSGPSSYNERFF | TGTGCCATCGGGACTAGCGGCCCTAGCTCCTACAATGAGCGGTTCTTC
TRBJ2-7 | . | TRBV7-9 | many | CASSGQYEQYF | TGTGCCAGCAGCGGACAGTACGAGCAGTACTTC
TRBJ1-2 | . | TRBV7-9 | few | CASSPEGLSNYGYTF | TGTGCCAGCAGCCCAGAGGGACTCAGTAACTATGGCTACACCTTC
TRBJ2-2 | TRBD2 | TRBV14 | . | CASSARRGVTGELFF | TGTGCCAGCAGCGCCCGCCGGGGGGTCACCGGGGAGCTGTTTTTT
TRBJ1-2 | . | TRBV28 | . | CASSLPGTGANYGYTF | TGTGCCAGCAGTCTGCCCGGGACCGGGGCTAACTATGGCTACACCTTC
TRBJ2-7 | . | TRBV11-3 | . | CASSLIQPDEQYF | TGTGCCAGCAGCTTAATACAGCCGGACGAGCAGTACTTC
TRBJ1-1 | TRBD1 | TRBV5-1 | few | CASSFPGTGRTEAFF | TGCGCCAGCAGCTTCCCCGGGACAGGGAGGACTGAAGCTTTCTTT
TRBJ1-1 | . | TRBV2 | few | CASSDFQEAFF | TGTGCCAGCAGTGATTTTCAGGAAGCTTTCTTT
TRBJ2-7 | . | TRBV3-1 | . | CASSSSSSYEQYF | TGTGCCAGCAGCTCCTCGTCGTCCTACGAGCAGTACTTC
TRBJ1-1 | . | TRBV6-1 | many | CAIRPMNTEAFF | TGTGCCATCCGGCCTATGAACACTGAAGCTTTCTTT
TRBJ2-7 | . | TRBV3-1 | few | CASSPPASARYEQYF | TGTGCCAGCAGCCCGCCAGCTAGCGCACGCTACGAGCAGTACTTC
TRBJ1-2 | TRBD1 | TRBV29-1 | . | CSVDGTGLDYGYTF | TGCAGCGTTGACGGGACAGGGCTAGACTATGGCTACACCTTC
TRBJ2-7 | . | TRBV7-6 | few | CASSPSAYEQYF | TGTGCCAGCAGCCCAAGCGCCTACGAGCAGTACTTC
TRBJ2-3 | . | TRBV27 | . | CASSLSGRGYTDTQYF | TGTGCCAGCAGTTTAAGTGGGAGAGGGTACACAGATACGCAGTATTTT
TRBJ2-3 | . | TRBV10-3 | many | CALKGSFSTDTQYF | TGTGCCCTCAAGGGGAGCTTTAGCACAGATACGCAGTATTTT
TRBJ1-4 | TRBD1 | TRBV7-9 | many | CASSRTGFNEKLFF | TGTGCCAGCAGCCGGACAGGGTTCAATGAAAAACTGTTTTTT
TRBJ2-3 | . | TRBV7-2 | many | CASSFSDFNGLYF | TGTGCCAGCAGCTTCTCGGACTTTAATGGTCTGTATTTT
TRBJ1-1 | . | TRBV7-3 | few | CASSLHRLGLRTENTEAFF | TGTGCCAGCAGCCTCCACCGTTTAGGGCTACGAACGGAAAACACTGAAGCTTTCTTT
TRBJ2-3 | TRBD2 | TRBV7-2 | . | CASSLNLLAGLTDTQYF | TGTGCCAGCAGCTTAAACCTTCTAGCGGGGCTCACAGATACGCAGTATTTT
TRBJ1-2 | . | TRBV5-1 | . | CASSYGPEQGPKGYTF | TGCGCCAGCAGCTACGGTCCCGAACAGGGACCCAAGGGCTACACCTTC
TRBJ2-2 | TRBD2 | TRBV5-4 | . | CASSPLRGTSGTGELFF | TGTGCCAGCAGCCCACTCCGGGGTACTAGCGGCACCGGGGAGCTGTTTTTT
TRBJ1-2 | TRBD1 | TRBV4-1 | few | CASSQAGTGGYGYTF | TGCGCCAGCAGCCAGGCCGGGACAGGGGGCTATGGCTACACCTTC
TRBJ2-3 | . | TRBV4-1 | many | CASSQRGDGSADTQYF | TGCGCCAGCAGCCAGAGAGGGGACGGATCAGCAGATACGCAGTATTTT
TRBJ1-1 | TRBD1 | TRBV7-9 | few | CASSFTGGSSYTEAFF | TGTGCCAGCAGCTTTACAGGGGGTTCATCGTACACTGAAGCTTTCTTT
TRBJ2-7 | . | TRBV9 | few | CASSVGLEPYEQYF | TGTGCCAGCAGCGTAGGGCTAGAACCCTACGAGCAGTACTTC
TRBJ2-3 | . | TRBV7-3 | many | CASSPRGGKTDTQYF | TGTGCCAGCAGCCCCAGGGGCGGGAAAACAGATACGCAGTATTTT
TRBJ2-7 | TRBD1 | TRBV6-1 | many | CASSERTGSRHSRGEQYF | TGTGCCAGCAGTGAAAGGACAGGGTCTCGCCATAGTCGCGGCGAGCAGTACTTC
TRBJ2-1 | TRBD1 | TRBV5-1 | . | CASSSQTGGLSYNEQFF | TGCGCCAGCAGCTCACAGACAGGGGGCCTCTCCTACAATGAGCAGTTCTTC
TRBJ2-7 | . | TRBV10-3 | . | CAISESHADKGDEQYF | TGTGCCATCAGTGAGTCGCATGCAGACAAGGGGGACGAGCAGTACTTC
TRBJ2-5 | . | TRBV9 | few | CASSVAPLVNQETQYF | TGTGCCAGCAGCGTAGCGCCACTAGTGAATCAAGAGACCCAGTACTTC
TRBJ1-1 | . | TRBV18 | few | CASSPQGATEAFF | TGTGCCAGCTCACCACAGGGAGCAACTGAAGCTTTCTTT
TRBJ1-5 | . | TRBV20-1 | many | CSARDKKTDVLQPQHF | TGCAGTGCTAGAGATAAGAAAACAGACGTTCTTCAGCCCCAGCATTTT